The present T cell receptor beta chain was sequenced within a study of OX40 agonist ivuxolimab in advanced cancers. As for the study more broadly: Ivuxolimab, which targeted the costimulatory receptor OX40 (CD134), was an agonistic, fully human IgG2 monoclonal antibody. Partial responses occurred in three dose-escalation patients: two with cutaneous melanoma and one with hepatocellular carcinoma. The point of sequencing TCRbeta in the periphery was to test whether ivuxolimab changed TCR sequence diversity and drove clonal T-cell expansion. Intravenous ivuxolimab was administered to patients every 2 weeks at six dose levels: 0.01, 0.1, 0.3, 1.5, 3 and 10 mg/kg. Of the approximately 50 dose-escalation patients, hepatocellular carcinoma was present in 19, melanoma in about 15, renal cell carcinoma in 9 and head and neck cancer in 9. The monotherapy dose-escalation portion (N ≈ 55 patients) of the phase I ivuxolimab trial is reported in the paper. Patients were allowed to have had prior anti-PD-1, anti-PD-L1 or anti-CTLA-4 therapy, and approximately 40% of the dose-escalation patients had previously received checkpoint inhibitors. The dose-escalation cohort was approximately 83% male with a mean age of approximately 60 years, ranging from about 23 to 85. Study-wide conclusions, independent of this receptor: At doses of 0.1 to 3.0 mg/kg, clonal expansion of both CD4+ and CD8+ blood T cells was observed from baseline to week 6. Partial responders in the 0.1-3.0 mg/kg groups had among the lowest normalized peripheral clonal expansion, especially among CD8+ T cells. The antigen specificity of the clonally expanded peripheral T cells was not determined. Low levels of normalized T-cell clonal expansion were also seen in some nonresponding patients. After ivuxolimab, CD8+ T cells had more expanded clones than CD4+ T cells on average.

Comment on this clone: Its antigen remains undetermined. Base quality data are lacking; no much larger clone is found one base away. Distinct nucleotide sequences in the sample also encode this CDR3.

Relative to germline, V is missing 2 bases and J is missing 1 base, with 17 bases of the junction outside any gene match. Counted from cysteine to phenylalanine, this CDR3 has 19 amino acids. Only the CDR3 region is kept as DNA, spanning 57 bases read in frame from base 1. The germline V gene yields SGHAT for CDR1 and FQNNGV for CDR2. The trial excluded patients who had a history of autoimmune disease or who were on systemic immunosuppression. In every dose cohort, peripheral blood was drawn for TCR sequencing at baseline, cycle 4 day 1, and cycle 7 day 1. The samples were drawn from a first-in-human, open-label, multicenter phase I dose-escalation trial of ivuxolimab. Adults with locally advanced or metastatic head and neck squamous cell, hepatocellular, melanoma or renal cell carcinoma were enrolled in the trial. Before TCR sequencing, CD4+ T cells and CD8+ T cells from peripheral blood were sorted into separate populations.

To sequence the TCRbeta CDR3 region, genomic DNA was isolated from the sorted cells. The immunoSEQ Assay was used for sequencing of TCRbeta CDR3 regions. Not all clones reach the TCRdb copy of this immuneACCESS table, which keeps in-frame sequences only. Checked studies attribute under half of the gap to unresolved V genes and leave the rest unexplained. For this sample there are fewer than 100,000 clones; 89% appear just once. Of the sample, more than 8% falls within the top ten clones. This sample comprised CD4+ or CD8+ T cells sorted from blood, obtained in a trial of the OX40 agonist ivuxolimab. The receptor comes from an adult with an advanced solid tumor such as melanoma, head and neck, liver or kidney cancer. The sequence is built from TRBV11-2 and TRBJ2-7; 7 central nucleotides agree with TRBD1. The CDR3 reads as follows: CASSLRRSISGQLSYEQYF. The DNA is TGTGCCAGCAGCTTACGCCGTTCCATATCGGGACAGCTTTCCTACGAGCAGTACTTC. The CDR3, completed at both ends by the reference TRBV11-2 and TRBJ2-7 genes, gives the full variable domain EAGVAQSPRYKIIEKRQSVAFWCNPISGHATLYWYQQILGQGPKLLIQFQNNGVVDDSQLPKDRFSAERLKGVDSTLKIQPAKLEDSAVYLCASSLRRSISGQLSYEQYFGPGTRLTVT.